This record covers a single T cell receptor (beta chain). The antigen is not known. This may be a read error, as it is one base from a much larger clone. This record belongs to a study of Graves' ophthalmopathy and Graves' hyperthyroidism. The germline V gene has CDR1 LNHDA and CDR2 SQIVND (reference sequence). The V segment lost 8 bases and the J segment 4 bases; nucleotides outside the gene matches: 6. The CDR3 consists of 14 residues. The TCR beta CDR3 regions underwent amplification from RNA transcripts. First-round RT-PCR with HTBI primers preceded a second-round multiplex PCR. A single record per CDR3 protein comes from TCRdb applying MiXCR to the multiplex PCR reads. The sample has over 650,000 distinct CDR3 sequences; roughly two fifths are singletons. Findings and caveats of the study: Both a roughly 68% sensitivity and an approximately 72% specificity characterized the model's predictions of ophthalmopathy progression.

The gene calls are TRBV19 and TRBJ1-5; 9 nucleotides line up with TRBD1. Material for sequencing was peripheral blood. This receptor was identified in an adult man with Graves' ophthalmopathy. CDR3 in amino acids: CASEQGAENQPQHF. The CDR3 DNA follows: TGTGCCAGTGAACAGGGGGCGGAAAATCAGCCCCAGCATTTT.